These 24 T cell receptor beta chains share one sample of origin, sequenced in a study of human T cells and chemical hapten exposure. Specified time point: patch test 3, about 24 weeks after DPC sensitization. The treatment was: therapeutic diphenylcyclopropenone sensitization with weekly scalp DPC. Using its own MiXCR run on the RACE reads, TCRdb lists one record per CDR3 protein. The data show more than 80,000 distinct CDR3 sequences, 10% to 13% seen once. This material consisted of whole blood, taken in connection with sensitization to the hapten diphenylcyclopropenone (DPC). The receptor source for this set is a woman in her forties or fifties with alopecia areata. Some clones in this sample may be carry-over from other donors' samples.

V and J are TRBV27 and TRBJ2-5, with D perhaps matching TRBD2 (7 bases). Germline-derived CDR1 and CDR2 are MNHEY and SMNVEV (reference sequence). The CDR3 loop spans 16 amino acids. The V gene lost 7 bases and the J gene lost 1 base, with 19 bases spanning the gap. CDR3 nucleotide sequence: TGTGCCAGCAATTCTAGGGACGCGGGGGCCCAAGAGACCCAGTACTTC. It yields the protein CASNSRDAGAQETQYF.

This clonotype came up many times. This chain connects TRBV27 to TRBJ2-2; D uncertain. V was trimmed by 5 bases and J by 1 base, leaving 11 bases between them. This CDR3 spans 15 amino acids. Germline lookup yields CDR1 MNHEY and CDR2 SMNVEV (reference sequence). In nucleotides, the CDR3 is TGTGCCAGCAGTCCCCACGAATTGAACACCGGGGAGCTGTTTTTT. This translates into CASSPHELNTGELFF.

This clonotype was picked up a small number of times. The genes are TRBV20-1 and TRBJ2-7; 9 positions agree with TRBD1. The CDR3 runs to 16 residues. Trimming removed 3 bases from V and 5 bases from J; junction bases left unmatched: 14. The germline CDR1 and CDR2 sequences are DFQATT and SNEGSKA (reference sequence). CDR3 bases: TGCAGTGCTAGCTTACTCCCGGGACAGGGATTCGACGAGCAGTACTTC. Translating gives CSASLLPGQGFDEQYF.

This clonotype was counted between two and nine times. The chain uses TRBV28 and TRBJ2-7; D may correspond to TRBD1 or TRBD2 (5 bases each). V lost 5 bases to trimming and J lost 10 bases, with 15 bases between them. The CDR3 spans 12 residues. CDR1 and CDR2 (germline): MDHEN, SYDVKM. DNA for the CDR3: TGTGCCAGCAGTCCACCCCGAGGGGCTCAGTACTTC. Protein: CASSPPRGAQYF.

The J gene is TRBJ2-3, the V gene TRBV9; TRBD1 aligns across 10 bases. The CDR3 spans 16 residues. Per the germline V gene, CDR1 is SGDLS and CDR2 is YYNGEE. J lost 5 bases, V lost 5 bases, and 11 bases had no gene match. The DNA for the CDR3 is TGTGCCAGCAGTCCTAATCCGGGACAGGGGAGAGATACGCAGTATTTT. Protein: CASSPNPGQGRDTQYF.

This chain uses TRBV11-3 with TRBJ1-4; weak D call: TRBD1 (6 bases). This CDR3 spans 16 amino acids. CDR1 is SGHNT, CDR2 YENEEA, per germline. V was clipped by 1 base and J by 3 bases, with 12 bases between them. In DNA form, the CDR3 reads TGTGCCAGCAGCTTAGGACAGGCCCTCTCTAATGAAAAACTGTTTTTT. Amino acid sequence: CASSLGQALSNEKLFF.

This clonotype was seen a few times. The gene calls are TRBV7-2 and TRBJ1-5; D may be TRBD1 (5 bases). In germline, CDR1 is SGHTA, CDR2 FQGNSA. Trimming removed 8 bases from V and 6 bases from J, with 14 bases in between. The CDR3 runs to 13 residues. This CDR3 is CASQGGKGQPQHF. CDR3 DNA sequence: TGTGCCAGCCAGGGAGGGAAAGGTCAGCCCCAGCATTTT.

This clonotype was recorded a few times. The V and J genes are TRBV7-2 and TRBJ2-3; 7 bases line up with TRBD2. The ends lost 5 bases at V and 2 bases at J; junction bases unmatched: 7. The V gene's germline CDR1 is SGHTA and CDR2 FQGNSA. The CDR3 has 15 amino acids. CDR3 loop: CASSLLRGITDTQYF. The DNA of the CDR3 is TGTGCCAGCAGCCTTCTGCGGGGGATCACAGATACGCAGTATTTT.

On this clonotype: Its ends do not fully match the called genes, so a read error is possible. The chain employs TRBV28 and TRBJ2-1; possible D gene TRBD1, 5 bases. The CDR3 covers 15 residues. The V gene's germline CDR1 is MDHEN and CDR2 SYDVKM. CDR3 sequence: CVSSQDTSSYNEQFF. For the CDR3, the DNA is TGTGTCAGCAGTCAGGACACGAGCTCCTACAATGAGCAGTTCTTC.

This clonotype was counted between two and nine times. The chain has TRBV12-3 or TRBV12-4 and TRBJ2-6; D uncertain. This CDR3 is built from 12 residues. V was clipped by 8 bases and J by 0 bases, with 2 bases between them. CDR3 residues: CASYSGANVLTF. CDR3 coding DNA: TGTGCCAGCTACTCTGGGGCCAACGTCCTGACTTTC.

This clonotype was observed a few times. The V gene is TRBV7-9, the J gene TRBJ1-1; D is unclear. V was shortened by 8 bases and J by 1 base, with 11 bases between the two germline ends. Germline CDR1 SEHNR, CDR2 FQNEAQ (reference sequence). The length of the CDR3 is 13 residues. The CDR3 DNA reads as TGTGCCAGCCGAGTGGCTACGAACACTGAAGCTTTCTTT. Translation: CASRVATNTEAFF.

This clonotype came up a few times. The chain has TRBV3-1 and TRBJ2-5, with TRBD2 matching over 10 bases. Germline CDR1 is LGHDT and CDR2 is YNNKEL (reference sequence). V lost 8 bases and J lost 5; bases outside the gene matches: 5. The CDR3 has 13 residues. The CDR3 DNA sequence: TGTGCCAGCTTGCTAGCGGGAGACGAGACCCAGTACTTC. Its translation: CASLLAGDETQYF.

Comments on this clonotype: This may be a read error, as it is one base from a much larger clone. CDR3 sequence: CASSYGQDMQYF. CDR3 nucleotide sequence: TGTGCCAGCAGCTACGGACAAGATATGCAGTATTTT. The J gene is TRBJ2-3, the V gene TRBV11-2; TRBD1 is a possible D gene (5 bases). CDR1 is SGHAT and CDR2 is FQNNGV in the germline V gene. The CDR3 covers 12 residues.

The CDR3 here is CAITGDLTDTQYF. The CDR3 nucleotides read TGTGCCATCACCGGGGACCTCACAGATACGCAGTATTTT. V usage is TRBV10-3 and J usage is TRBJ2-3; tentatively, D is TRBD1 or TRBD2 (5 bases each). There are 13 residues in the CDR3. V shed 7 bases and J shed 2 bases, with 10 bases lying between them. The V gene's germline CDR1 is ENHRY and CDR2 SYGVKD.

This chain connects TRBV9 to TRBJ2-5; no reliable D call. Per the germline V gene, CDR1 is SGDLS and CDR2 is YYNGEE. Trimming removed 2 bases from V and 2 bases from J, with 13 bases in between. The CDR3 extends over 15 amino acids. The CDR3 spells CASSVQQRGQETQYF. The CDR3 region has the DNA TGTGCCAGCAGCGTCCAGCAACGAGGACAAGAGACCCAGTACTTC.

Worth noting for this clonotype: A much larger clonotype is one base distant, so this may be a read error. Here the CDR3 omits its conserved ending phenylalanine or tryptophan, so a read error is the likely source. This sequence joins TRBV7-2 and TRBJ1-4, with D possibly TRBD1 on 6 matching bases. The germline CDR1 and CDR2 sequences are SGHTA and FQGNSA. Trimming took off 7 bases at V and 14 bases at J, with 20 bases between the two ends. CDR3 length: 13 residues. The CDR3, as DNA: TGTGCCAGCACCCTTAGCGGGGGGCAGAAGCTGTTTCTT. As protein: CASTLSGGQKLFL.

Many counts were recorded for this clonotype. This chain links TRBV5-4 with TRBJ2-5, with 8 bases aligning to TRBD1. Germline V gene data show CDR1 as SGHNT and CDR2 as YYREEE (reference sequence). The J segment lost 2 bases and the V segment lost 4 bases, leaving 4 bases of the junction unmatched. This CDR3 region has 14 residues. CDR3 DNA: TGTGCCAGCAGCCGAGGGGACAGGCAAGAGACCCAGTACTTC. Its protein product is CASSRGDRQETQYF.

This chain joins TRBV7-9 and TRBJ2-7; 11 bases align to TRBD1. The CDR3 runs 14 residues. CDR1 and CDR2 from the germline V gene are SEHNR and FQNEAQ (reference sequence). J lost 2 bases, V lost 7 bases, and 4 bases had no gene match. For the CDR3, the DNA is TGTGCCAGCACCCGGGACAGGGGGGCCTACGAGCAGTACTTC. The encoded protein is CASTRDRGAYEQYF.

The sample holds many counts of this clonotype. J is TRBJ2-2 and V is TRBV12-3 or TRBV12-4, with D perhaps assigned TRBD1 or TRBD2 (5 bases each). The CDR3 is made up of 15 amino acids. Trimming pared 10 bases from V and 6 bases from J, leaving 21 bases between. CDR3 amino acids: CANGRDASRPGELFF. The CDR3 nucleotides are TGTGCCAACGGCCGGGACGCGAGTCGTCCCGGGGAGCTGTTTTTT.

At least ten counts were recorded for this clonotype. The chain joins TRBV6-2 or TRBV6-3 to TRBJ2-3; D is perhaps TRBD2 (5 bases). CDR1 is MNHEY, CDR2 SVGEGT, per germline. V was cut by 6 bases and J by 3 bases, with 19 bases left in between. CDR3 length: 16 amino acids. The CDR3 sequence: CASSQYELARTDTQYF. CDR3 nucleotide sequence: TGTGCCAGCAGCCAATATGAGCTAGCCCGGACAGATACGCAGTATTTT.

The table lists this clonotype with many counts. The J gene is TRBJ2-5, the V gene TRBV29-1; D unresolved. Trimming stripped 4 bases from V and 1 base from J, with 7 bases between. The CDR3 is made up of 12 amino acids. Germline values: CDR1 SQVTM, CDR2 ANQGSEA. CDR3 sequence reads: CSVGLVQETQYF. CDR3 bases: TGCAGCGTTGGGTTGGTCCAAGAGACCCAGTACTTC. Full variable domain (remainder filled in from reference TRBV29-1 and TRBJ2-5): SAVISQKPSRDICQRGTSLTIQCQVDSQVTMMFWYRQQPGQSLTLIATANQGSEATYESGFVIDKFPISRPNLTFSTLTVSNMSPEDSSIYLCSVGLVQETQYFGPGTRLLVL.

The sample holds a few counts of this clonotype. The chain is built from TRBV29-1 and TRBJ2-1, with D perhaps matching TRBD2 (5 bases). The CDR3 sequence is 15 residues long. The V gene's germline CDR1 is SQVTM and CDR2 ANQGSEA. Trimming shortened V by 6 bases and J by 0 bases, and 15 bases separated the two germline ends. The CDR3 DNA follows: TGCAGCGTGAGGGCTAGTAGGAGCTCCTACAATGAGCAGTTCTTC. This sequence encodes CSVRASRSSYNEQFF.

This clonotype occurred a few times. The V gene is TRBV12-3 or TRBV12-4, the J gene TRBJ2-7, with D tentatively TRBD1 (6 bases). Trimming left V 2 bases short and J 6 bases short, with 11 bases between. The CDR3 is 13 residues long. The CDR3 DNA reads TGTGCCAGCAGTTTAACAGGGAGAGGCGAGCAGTACTTC. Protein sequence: CASSLTGRGEQYF.

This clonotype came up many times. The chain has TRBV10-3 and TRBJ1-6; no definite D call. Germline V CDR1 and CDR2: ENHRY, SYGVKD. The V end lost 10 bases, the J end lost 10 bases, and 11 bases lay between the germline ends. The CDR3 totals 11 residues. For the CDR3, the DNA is TGTGCCACCAGATCGGACTCACCCCTCCACTTT. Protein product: CATRSDSPLHF.